This T cell receptor (beta chain) emerged from a study of technical replicates of blood from several donors. The assay was immunoSEQ multiplex PCR, and TCRdb's table has in-frame clones only and misses some. The sample consists of about 62,000 clones, 85% to 90% of them appearing once. The CDR3 has 16 amino acids. Germline values: CDR1 SGHDT, CDR2 YYEEEE. Trimming shortened V by 3 bases and J by 7 bases, and 17 bases separated the two germline ends. This chain links TRBV5-6 with TRBJ1-6, with D uncertain. Sequences were obtained from PBMCs. The clonotype was recovered from a human donor in good health. Some clones in this sample may be carry-over from other donors' samples. CDR3 protein: CASSSVGRPGNSPLHF. The CDR3 nucleotides are TGTGCCAGCAGCTCCGTCGGTAGACCGGGAAATTCACCCCTCCACTTT.